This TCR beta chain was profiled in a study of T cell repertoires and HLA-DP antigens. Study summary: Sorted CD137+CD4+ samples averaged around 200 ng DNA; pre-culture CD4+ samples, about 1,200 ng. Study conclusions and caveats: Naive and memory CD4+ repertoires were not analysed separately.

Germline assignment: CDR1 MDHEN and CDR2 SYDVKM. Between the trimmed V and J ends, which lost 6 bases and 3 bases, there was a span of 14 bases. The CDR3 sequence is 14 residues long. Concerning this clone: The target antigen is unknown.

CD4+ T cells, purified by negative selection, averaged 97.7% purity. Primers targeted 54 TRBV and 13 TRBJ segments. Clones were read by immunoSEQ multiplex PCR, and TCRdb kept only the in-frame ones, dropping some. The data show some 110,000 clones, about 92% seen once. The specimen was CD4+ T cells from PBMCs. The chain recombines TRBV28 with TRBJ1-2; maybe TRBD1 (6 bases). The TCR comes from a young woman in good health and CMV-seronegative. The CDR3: CASRAEGGYYGYTF. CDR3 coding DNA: TGTGCCAGCAGGGCCGAGGGGGGGTACTATGGCTACACCTTC.